The sequence of this TCR beta chain was determined in a study of radiation and T cells in renal cell carcinoma. Across the whole study: Nephrectomy followed 15 Gy stereotactic body radiation by 4 weeks.

Notes on this clone: Its antigen is not known.

Measured with immunoSEQ multiplex PCR; TCRdb has only the in-frame clones, and not every one. The sample gives tens of thousands of clones, around 76% of which show up once; roughly 7% is in the top ten. Study outcomes and limitations: In blood, top tumor clones expanded by 2 weeks, shrinking by 4.

Regarding time point: blood 2 weeks post-SBRT. Treatment defined: 15 Gy SBRT to primary tumor, nephrectomy 4 weeks later. The patient's renal cell carcinoma had clear cell pathology. The clonotype comes from a man aged 60-69 years with renal cell carcinoma. This material consisted of blood, taken from a patient whose treatment included radiotherapy and nephrectomy.

The CDR3 nucleotides are TGTGCCAGCACTCGGGACACTGAAGCTTTCTTT. This sequence encodes CASTRDTEAFF. This chain connects TRBV6-5 to TRBJ1-1; no definite D call. The CDR3 totals 11 residues. V was trimmed by 7 bases and J by 3 bases, leaving 6 bases between them. Germline CDR1 and CDR2: MNHEY and SVGAGI.